Shown below are 6 T cell receptor beta chains from a single sample sequenced in a study of blood T cell repertoires in COVID-19. TCRdb's table, derived via immunoSEQ multiplex PCR, lists solely in-frame clones and lacks some. The sample contains more than 200,000 clones, around 88% of which appear only once. What was sequenced was peripheral blood. These receptors originate from a man aged 25-45 years with active or convalescent COVID-19.

The rearrangement uses TRBV7-2 and TRBJ1-1; D unresolved. V was cut by 2 bases and J by 8 bases, with 12 bases left in between. The CDR3 spans 13 residues. Germline CDR1 and CDR2: SGHTA and FQGNSA. CDR3 nucleotide sequence: TGTGCCAGCAGCTTACGAGGCCGTGGGGAAGCTTTCTTT. Translating it yields CASSLRGRGEAFF. Full variable domain (outside the CDR3, taken from reference TRBV7-2 and TRBJ1-1): GAGVSQSPSNKVTEKGKDVELRCDPISGHTALYWYRQSLGQGLEFLIYFQGNSAPDKSGLPSDRFSAERTGGSVSTLTIQRTQQEDSAVYLCASSLRGRGEAFFGQGTRLTVV.

The chain combines TRBV7-6 with TRBJ2-1; D possibly corresponds to TRBD2 (5 bases). The CDR3 loop spans 13 amino acids. Trimming removed 0 bases at V and 15 bases at J, with 15 bases between. The germline CDR1 and CDR2 sequences are SGHVS and FNYEAQ. The CDR3 protein is CASSLAFGLAGFF. The CDR3 DNA reads as TGTGCCAGCAGCTTAGCGTTCGGTCTAGCCGGGTTCTTC.

The genes are TRBV6-5 and TRBJ1-1; no clear D gene. Germline V gene sequence: CDR1 MNHEY, CDR2 SVGAGI. Deletions cut 8 bases from V and 0 bases from J, with 7 bases between. CDR3 length equals 12 residues. The CDR3 DNA reads TGTGCCAGCTCGGGGTTGAACACTGAAGCTTTCTTT. Translated, it gives CASSGLNTEAFF.

This chain uses TRBV7-9 with TRBJ2-1; 10 nucleotides line up with TRBD1. CDR1 SEHNR and CDR2 FQNEAQ come from the germline V gene (reference sequence). The CDR3 sequence is 16 residues long. V gave up 5 bases and J gave up 1 base; unmatched junction bases: 5. The CDR3: CASSQTDRGSYNEQFF. DNA for the CDR3: TGTGCCAGCAGCCAAACGGACAGGGGGTCCTACAATGAGCAGTTCTTC.

The rearrangement uses TRBV5-8 and TRBJ2-7; TRBD2 agrees at 8 bases. Per germline, CDR1 SGHTS and CDR2 YDEGEE. The CDR3 extends over 15 amino acids. V lost 2 bases to trimming and J lost 2 bases; unmatched junction nucleotides: 6. The CDR3 region has the DNA TGTGCCAGCAGCTTTACCGGGGGGGCAGCCTACGAGCAGTACTTC. It yields the protein CASSFTGGAAYEQYF.

J is TRBJ2-7 and V is TRBV11-2; 8 nucleotides agree with TRBD1. Germline V lookup: CDR1 SGHAT, CDR2 FQNNGV. This CDR3 comprises 16 residues. V shed 3 bases and J 5 bases; nucleotides not matched to a gene: 12. The CDR3 loop reads CASSLRTGLSGHEQYF. The DNA for the CDR3 is TGTGCCAGCAGCTTGAGGACAGGGCTTTCCGGTCACGAGCAGTACTTC.